This T cell receptor beta chain originates from a study of radiotherapy plus CTLA-4 blockade in lung cancer. Overall study context: Of the patients, about 17% showed objective responses and roughly 31% attained disease control. Study-wide points: Once radiotherapy plus ipilimumab had been given, TCR clones derived from tumor expanded in blood. Increased serum interferon-beta after radiation also reportedly predicted response strongly.

Only in-frame clones appear in the TCRdb table, and some are missing; sequencing was by immunoSEQ multiplex PCR. The sample lists 62,000 or so clones; around three quarters were seen once. The CDR3 has 11 residues. Trimming pared 11 bases from V and 5 bases from J, leaving 12 bases between. The V gene's germline CDR1 is MNHEY and CDR2 SVGAGI. Comment on this clone: What it binds is unknown.

Sequencing was performed on peripheral blood, taken from a patient treated with radiotherapy plus ipilimumab. The receptor was derived from a human donor with non-small cell lung cancer who had a complete response to radiotherapy plus ipilimumab. The chain couples TRBV6-5 to TRBJ2-5, with D unresolved. CDR3 in DNA: TGTGCCTCCAAGACCGGGGAGACCCAGTACTTC. Its protein product is CASKTGETQYF.